The entry below gives a single TCR beta chain sequence along with its context. The CDR3 length is 14 residues. CDR1 and CDR2 (germline): LNHDA, SQIVND (reference sequence). V lost 4 bases, J lost 4 bases, and 11 bases lay in between. Library preparation (for TCRbeta) was performed with unique molecular identifiers. MiXCR, applied by TCRdb to the PCR reads, yields one record per CDR3 protein. The data contain 500,000 or so distinct CDR3 sequences, approximately 29% of them seen just once; the ten biggest clones take up 2% to 2.5%. This record comes from a study of T-cell reconstitution after alpha-beta-depleted transplantation in children.

This receptor was identified in a human donor who donated a stem cell graft to a child with aplastic anemia. The genes are TRBV19 and TRBJ1-5; D may be TRBD1 (5 bases). The sample in question was PBMCs from the stem cell graft donor, obtained from the stem cell graft. CDR3 nucleotides: TGTGCCAGTAGTACAGGACACATTAATCAGCCCCAGCATTTT. Translating it yields CASSTGHINQPQHF.